These 2 T cell receptor beta chains originate from one sample sequenced in a study of blood T cells in healthy people across ages. Primers used in a second PCR of about 7 to 12 cycles were a sample-barcoded 5' primer and a J-beta primer mix. MiXCR was run by TCRdb on the 5' RACE reads, yielding one entry per CDR3 protein. The profile covers 550,000 to 750,000 distinct CDR3 sequences, with roughly 20% appearing a single time and around 3.4% taken by the ten largest. The sequenced material came from blood. These receptors came from a man in his sixties or seventies in good health.

Ten or more counts support this clonotype. V usage is TRBV14 and J usage is TRBJ2-5; no firm D call. The CDR3 is made up of 13 amino acids. Germline V gene sequence: CDR1 SGHDN, CDR2 FVKESK. V gave up 3 bases and J gave up 0 bases, with 5 bases separating them. The CDR3 nucleotides are TGTGCCAGCAGCCATCCGTACCAAGAGACCCAGTACTTC. Protein: CASSHPYQETQYF.

The chain combines TRBV20-1 with TRBJ2-7; D not certain. CDR1 is DFQATT and CDR2 is SNEGSKA in the germline V gene (reference sequence). The V end lost 1 base, the J end lost 2 bases, and 9 bases lay between the germline ends. CDR3 length: 13 amino acids. The CDR3 protein is CSARVRVTYEQYF. DNA of the CDR3: TGCAGTGCTAGAGTTCGGGTCACCTACGAGCAGTACTTC.